Presented here are 12 T cell receptor beta chains from one specimen sequenced in a study of vaccination and CD4 T cells after COVID-19. Their antigens remain unidentified. The Oncomine TCR Beta short-read assay sequenced DNA from cultured CD4+ T cells. TCRdb passed the PCR reads through MiXCR, listing each CDR3 protein once. The data show roughly 6,800 distinct CDR3 sequences, roughly 30% seen once. As for treatment: approximately 9-day PBMC culture with coronavirus spike peptide pools or control peptides (ViraFEST assay). Harvesting of the unexposed donor's CD4+ T cells predated the COVID-19 pandemic (2011-2018). The sequenced material came from CD4+ T cells from blood, cultured in vitro. All receptors come from a human donor in good health.

The chain uses TRBV7-9 and TRBJ2-1, with 8 bases that match TRBD2. Germline CDR1 SEHNR, CDR2 FQNEAQ (reference sequence). The CDR3 is 17 residues long. After removal of 3 bases from V and 6 bases from J, the junction contained 13 bases not matched to a gene. CDR3 protein: CASSFFQSRGGGNEQFF. The CDR3 nucleotides read TGTGCCAGCAGCTTCTTTCAATCCCGGGGGGGCGGCAATGAGCAGTTCTTC.

The chain employs TRBV20-1 and TRBJ1-5; D is unclear. Germline CDR1 and CDR2: DFQATT and SNEGSKA (reference sequence). Trimming took 3 bases from V and 4 from J, leaving 10 bases between them. The CDR3 covers 13 residues. The CDR3 sequence: CSASLRENQPQHF. The CDR3 DNA is TGCAGTGCTAGCCTACGAGAGAATCAGCCCCAGCATTTT.

J is TRBJ1-2 and V is TRBV6-2 or TRBV6-3; no firm D call. The CDR3 runs 10 residues. Germline CDR1 and CDR2: MNHEY and SVGEGT. Trimming took off 5 bases at V and 6 bases at J, with 4 bases between the two ends. The CDR3 DNA sequence: TGTGCCAGCAGTAAGAATGGCTACACCTTC. Amino acids: CASSKNGYTF.

The chain combines TRBV6-1 with TRBJ1-6, with D possibly TRBD1 on 5 matching bases. CDR1 is MNHNS, CDR2 SASEGT, per germline. The V and J ends lost 7 bases and 2 bases respectively, with 12 bases between them. There are 15 residues in the CDR3. CDR3 bases: TGTGCCAGCATAACCCAGGGCACCTATAATTCACCCCTCCACTTT. Translated: CASITQGTYNSPLHF.

In its sample, this clonotype is medium-sized. The J gene is TRBJ1-5, the V gene TRBV6-1, with D hard to call. CDR1 is MNHNS and CDR2 is SASEGT in the germline V gene. The CDR3 has 14 amino acids. Trimming stripped 7 bases from V and 5 bases from J, with 15 bases between. This chain's CDR3 is CASTLGYKDQPQHF. As DNA, the CDR3 is TGTGCCAGCACTTTGGGGTACAAAGATCAGCCCCAGCATTTT.

There are a few counts of this clonotype. The chain has TRBV7-3 and TRBJ2-7, with TRBD1 as a possible D gene (6 bases). This CDR3 is 15 amino acids long. Germline assignment: CDR1 SGHTA and CDR2 FQGTGA. V dropped 6 bases and J dropped 5 bases, with 20 bases sitting between them. CDR3 bases: TGTGCCAGCAGTCCATCCTCTGGGGGCATGCACGAGCAGTACTTC. Translated: CASSPSSGGMHEQYF.

V gene TRBV20-1 combines with J gene TRBJ2-1, with TRBD2 matching 8 bases. Germline loops: CDR1 DFQATT, CDR2 SNEGSKA (reference sequence). Losses at the gene ends were 3 bases for V and 6 bases for J; bases not matched to a gene: 4. The CDR3 contains 13 residues. The CDR3 region is CSASSGAVNEQFF. CDR3 DNA: TGCAGTGCTAGTAGCGGGGCCGTCAATGAGCAGTTCTTC.

The genes are TRBV7-2 and TRBJ1-5; no clear D gene. The germline V gene encodes CDR1 SGHTA and CDR2 FQGNSA. Trimming removed 5 bases from V and 16 bases from J, with 18 bases in between. CDR3 length: 12 amino acids. The CDR3 nucleotides are TGTGCCAGCAGCGCCGACAACTTCATCATTCATTTT. Amino acid sequence: CASSADNFIIHF.

The chain combines TRBV19 with TRBJ1-2; D remains ambiguous. V lost 0 bases and J 0 bases, leaving 8 bases between the germline ends. The germline CDR1 and CDR2 sequences are LNHDA and SQIVND (reference sequence). The CDR3 is 15 residues long. CDR3 protein: CASSIDQVANYGYTF. CDR3 DNA sequence: TGTGCCAGTAGTATAGATCAGGTAGCTAACTATGGCTACACCTTC. Together with reference TRBV19 and TRBJ1-2, the CDR3 gives the full variable domain: DGGITQSPKYLFRKEGQNVTLSCEQNLNHDAMYWYRQDPGQGLRLIYYSQIVNDFQKGDIAEGYSVSREKKESFPLTVTSAQKNPTAFYLCASSIDQVANYGYTFGSGTRLTVV.

In this sample, this clonotype is large. This sequence joins TRBV7-2 and TRBJ2-2, with 10 bases identical to TRBD2. The CDR3 totals 16 residues. With 6 bases clipped from V and 4 bases from J, the junction kept 8 bases outside the gene matches. Germline CDR1 and CDR2: SGHTA and FQGNSA. The CDR3 DNA reads TGTGCCAGCAGGAGAGCTAGCGGGGGAGGCACCGGGGAGCTGTTTTTT. Its protein is CASRRASGGGTGELFF.

The V gene is TRBV7-9, the J gene TRBJ1-2; D might be TRBD1 (6 bases). Trimming stripped 5 bases from V and 8 bases from J, with 15 bases between. Germline V gives CDR1 SEHNR, CDR2 FQNEAQ (reference sequence). The CDR3 has 13 residues. The CDR3 DNA reads as TGTGCCAGCAGCCAAGACAGGTGGAGAGGCTACACCTTC. It specifies CASSQDRWRGYTF.

The V gene is TRBV19, the J gene TRBJ1-6, with D unresolved. The CDR3 sequence is 13 residues long. V was clipped by 8 bases and J by 3 bases, with 8 bases between them. CDR1 LNHDA and CDR2 SQIVND come from the germline V gene (reference sequence). This CDR3 is CASRDHYNSPLHF. In nucleotides, the CDR3 is TGTGCCAGTCGGGATCACTATAATTCACCCCTCCACTTT.